This entry lists 10 T cell receptor beta chains sequenced from one sample in a study of technical replicates of blood from several donors. The method was immunoSEQ multiplex PCR; TCRdb's version includes in-frame clones alone and lacks a portion of them. Here the sample spans some 77,000 clones, around nine tenths being singletons. Specimen: T cells isolated from PBMCs. These receptors all stem from a human donor in good health.

The rearrangement links TRBV27 to TRBJ2-1; D is undetermined. The CDR3 has 13 amino acids. Trimming took off 5 bases at V and 4 bases at J, with 9 bases between the two ends. Germline CDR1 and CDR2: MNHEY and SMNVEV (reference sequence). The CDR3 coding sequence is TGTGCCAGCAGTATTAAGCTTTACAATGAGCAGTTCTTC. Translation gives CASSIKLYNEQFF.

This chain's CDR3 is CASSVGLDSMAYNEQFF. CDR3 DNA sequence: TGTGCCAGCAGCGTAGGGCTAGACTCGATGGCGTACAATGAGCAGTTCTTC. The chain links TRBV9 to TRBJ2-1, with D unclear. Per the germline V gene, CDR1 is SGDLS and CDR2 is YYNGEE. Trimming shortened V by 0 bases and J by 4 bases, and 17 bases separated the two germline ends. CDR3 length: 17 amino acids.

The chain recombines TRBV18 with TRBJ2-7; D is unclear. The CDR3 length is 14 residues. Germline V gene data show CDR1 as KGHSH and CDR2 as LQKENI. Trimming shortened V by 4 bases and J by 1 base, and 11 bases separated the two germline ends. The CDR3 nucleotides read TGTGCCAGCTCACTGCCTACAGCTTCCTACGAGCAGTACTTC. It yields the protein CASSLPTASYEQYF. Looking up the rest from reference TRBV18 and TRBJ2-7 gives the full variable domain: NAGVMQNPRHLVRRRGQEARLRCSPMKGHSHVYWYRQLPEEGLKFMVYLQKENIIDESGMPKERFSAEFPKEGPSILRIQQVVRGDSAAYFCASSLPTASYEQYFGPGTRLTVT.

The chain's CDR3 is CASSFRLAENIYNEQFF. As DNA, the CDR3 is TGTGCCAGCAGCTTCCGACTAGCGGAGAATATCTACAATGAGCAGTTCTTC. The J gene is TRBJ2-1, the V gene TRBV7-3, with 9 bases aligning to TRBD2. The CDR3 is made up of 17 amino acids. CDR1 and CDR2 from the germline V gene are SGHTA and FQGTGA. The V gene end was trimmed by 3 bases and the J gene end by 3 bases; junction bases not matched to a gene: 9. Complete variable domain (other parts from reference TRBV7-3 and TRBJ2-1): GAGVSQTPSNKVTEKGKYVELRCDPISGHTALYWYRQSLGQGPEFLIYFQGTGAADDSGLPNDRFFAVRPEGSVSTLKIQRTERGDSAVYLCASSFRLAENIYNEQFFGPGTRLTVL.

The V and J genes are TRBV28 and TRBJ2-7; 7 bases match TRBD1. The CDR3 is 13 residues long. Germline trimming cut 6 bases from V and 2 bases from J; bases unmatched to any gene: 4. The germline V gene has CDR1 MDHEN and CDR2 SYDVKM. CDR3 sequence reads: CASSFGQAYEQYF. Written as DNA, the CDR3 is TGTGCCAGCAGCTTTGGACAGGCCTACGAGCAGTACTTC. The whole variable domain, remainder taken from reference TRBV28 and TRBJ2-7, is DVKVTQSSRYLVKRTGEKVFLECVQDMDHENMFWYRQDPGLGLRLIYFSYDVKMKEKGDIPEGYSVSREKKERFSLILESASTNQTSMYLCASSFGQAYEQYFGPGTRLTVT.

The chain is built from TRBV30 and TRBJ1-1; D remains ambiguous. The V gene's germline CDR1 is GTSNPN and CDR2 SVGIG (reference sequence). The CDR3 extends over 12 amino acids. V was clipped by 5 bases and J by 5 bases, with 12 bases between them. CDR3: CAWYGDVTEAFF. The CDR3 coding sequence is TGTGCCTGGTACGGGGATGTTACTGAAGCTTTCTTT. The full variable domain, rest sourced from reference TRBV30 and TRBJ1-1, is SQTIHQWPATLVQPVGSPLSLECTVEGTSNPNLYWYRQAAGRGLQLLFYSVGIGQISSEVPQNLSASRPQDRQFILSSKKLLLSDSGFYLCAWYGDVTEAFFGQGTRLTVV.

The V gene is TRBV9, the J gene TRBJ2-2; D ambiguous. The CDR3 is made up of 15 amino acids. Trimming left V 1 base short and J 4 bases short, with 11 bases between. Germline CDR1 SGDLS, CDR2 YYNGEE. CDR3 DNA: TGTGCCAGCAGCGTACCTAGTATTGCCACCGGGGAGCTGTTTTTT. Amino acids: CASSVPSIATGELFF.

The CDR3 spells CASSRTLTRTQQFF. The CDR3 region has the DNA TGTGCCAGCTCCCGGACACTAACCCGGACGCAGCAGTTCTTC. The gene calls are TRBV7-9 and TRBJ2-1, with TRBD1 as a possible D gene (5 bases). Germline V gene data show CDR1 as SEHNR and CDR2 as FQNEAQ (reference sequence). V gave up 8 bases and J gave up 11 bases, with 22 bases separating them. The CDR3 loop spans 14 amino acids.

J is TRBJ1-5 and V is TRBV19; D uncertain. Trimming stripped 3 bases from V and 9 bases from J, with 15 bases between. The CDR3 has 14 residues. Germline V CDR1 and CDR2: LNHDA, SQIVND (reference sequence). CDR3 sequence reads: CASSMGRLPGPQHF. In DNA, the CDR3 is TGTGCCAGTAGTATGGGGAGGCTCCCTGGGCCCCAGCATTTT.

The rearrangement joins TRBV9 to TRBJ1-1; maybe TRBD1 (6 bases). The V gene lost 3 bases and the J gene lost 8 bases, with 11 bases spanning the gap. The length of the CDR3 is 12 residues. Germline CDR1 reads SGDLS; CDR2 reads YYNGEE. The CDR3 loop reads CASSADRTEAFF. The CDR3 nucleotides read TGTGCCAGCAGCGCCGACAGGACAGAAGCTTTCTTT.